This entry lists 21 T cell receptor beta chains sequenced from one sample in a study of response to subunit inactivated influenza vaccine. TCRdb independently ran MiXCR on the RT-PCR reads; one entry per CDR3 protein. Altogether about 540,000 distinct CDR3 sequences are present, 14% being singletons, with the ten largest covering over 8.5%. Source: PBMCs from blood, taken 11 to 12 days after vaccination. The source is a man aged 50 to 59 who received an inactivated influenza vaccine.

The chain recombines TRBV20-1 with TRBJ2-7; possible D gene TRBD1, 5 bases. Germline V gene lookup returns CDR1 DFQATT and CDR2 SNEGSKA (reference sequence). CDR3 length: 12 amino acids. The V end was cut by 6 bases, the J end by 1 base, with 10 bases between. The CDR3 region is CSASTVSYEQYF. CDR3 bases: TGCAGTGCATCGACAGTATCCTACGAGCAGTACTTC.

The sample holds a few counts of this clonotype. This sequence joins TRBV10-3 and TRBJ1-2; maybe TRBD1 (6 bases). The V end lost 6 bases, the J end lost 4 bases, and 15 bases lay between the germline ends. The length of the CDR3 is 14 residues. Germline-derived CDR1 and CDR2 are ENHRY and SYGVKD. The CDR3 is CAISGSGEGYGYTF. CDR3 DNA: TGTGCCATCAGCGGGTCAGGGGAAGGCTATGGCTACACCTTC.

This clonotype has ten or more counts. This chain uses TRBV7-9 with TRBJ2-7; D may correspond to TRBD1 or TRBD2 (6 bases each). The V and J ends lost 1 base and 1 base respectively, with 11 bases between them. The CDR3 spans 15 residues. The germline V gene encodes CDR1 SEHNR and CDR2 FQNEAQ (reference sequence). The CDR3 spells CASSLVGGQSYEQYF. For the CDR3, the DNA is TGTGCCAGCAGCTTAGTTGGGGGGCAGTCCTACGAGCAGTACTTC.

The rearrangement links TRBV20-1 to TRBJ2-3; 8 bases match TRBD2. Germline V lookup: CDR1 DFQATT, CDR2 SNEGSKA (reference sequence). This CDR3 region has 14 residues. V was clipped by 2 bases and J by 5 bases; unmatched bases: 6. The CDR3 loop reads CSARLPRGVDTQYF. The CDR3 coding sequence is TGCAGTGCTAGATTACCGCGGGGGGTAGATACGCAGTATTTT.

The chain carries TRBV11-1 and TRBJ2-1; the D call may be TRBD1 or TRBD2 (6 bases each). Trimming cost V 1 base and J 0 bases, with 16 bases left between them. CDR1 and CDR2 from the germline V gene are SGHAT and FQDESV (reference sequence). CDR3 length equals 18 residues. CDR3 sequence reads: CASSLVLGGLSSYNEQFF. The CDR3 bases are TGTGCCAGCAGCTTAGTATTGGGGGGCCTAAGCTCCTACAATGAGCAGTTCTTC.

This clonotype was seen repeatedly, ten times or more. This chain joins TRBV29-1 and TRBJ2-1; TRBD2 aligns across 12 bases. Per germline, CDR1 SQVTM and CDR2 ANQGSEA. After removal of 4 bases from V and 6 bases from J, the junction contained 10 bases not matched to a gene. CDR3 length: 16 residues. CDR3 in DNA: TGCAGCGTTGGGGACCTAGCGGGAGGGACTCGCAATGAGCAGTTCTTC. Its protein is CSVGDLAGGTRNEQFF.

In DNA form, the CDR3 reads TGCAGTGCAGCGGGACTAGGGGCAGATACGCAGTATTTT. It specifies CSAAGLGADTQYF. This chain uses TRBV20-1 with TRBJ2-3; TRBD2 matches at 8 bases. J lost 4 bases, V lost 6 bases, and 6 bases had no gene match. The V gene's germline CDR1 is DFQATT and CDR2 SNEGSKA (reference sequence). The CDR3 loop spans 13 amino acids.

The V gene is TRBV5-4, the J gene TRBJ2-7, with TRBD2 matching over 7 bases. The length of the CDR3 is 15 residues. Germline loops: CDR1 SGHNT, CDR2 YYREEE (reference sequence). Germline trimming cut 1 base from V and 3 bases from J; bases unmatched to any gene: 7. The CDR3 region has the DNA TGTGCCAGCAGCTTGACTAGCGAGCCTTTCTACGAGCAGTACTTC. This translates into CASSLTSEPFYEQYF.

This clonotype showed up many times. In nucleotides, the CDR3 is TGTGCCAGCAGCCACTGGCCTAGCGGGAGTTTGTACAATGAGCAGTTCTTC. This encodes CASSHWPSGSLYNEQFF. The V gene is TRBV3-1, the J gene TRBJ2-1; TRBD2 matches 10 bases. This CDR3 is 17 amino acids long. V dropped 3 bases and J dropped 4; count of bases not matched to a gene: 9. The germline gives CDR1 LGHDT, CDR2 YNNKEL (reference sequence).

The chain carries TRBV7-2 and TRBJ2-1; 10 bases are a match to TRBD2. After removal of 6 bases from V and 6 bases from J, the junction contained 8 bases not matched to a gene. The CDR3 contains 15 residues. Germline V lookup: CDR1 SGHTA, CDR2 FQGNSA. This CDR3 reads CASRETSGISNEQFF. DNA of the CDR3: TGTGCCAGCAGAGAAACTAGCGGGATCTCCAATGAGCAGTTCTTC.

This chain connects TRBV7-8 to TRBJ2-4, with a tentative D call TRBD2 (5 bases). Trimming pared 11 bases from V and 8 bases from J, leaving 31 bases between. There are 17 residues in the CDR3. Germline V gene lookup returns CDR1 SGHVS and CDR2 FQNEAQ. The CDR3 region has the DNA TGTGCCCCTAGGATCTCGGGCCGGGAAGTGGGTTTGGACATTCAGTACTTC. As protein: CAPRISGREVGLDIQYF.

This clonotype was observed a handful of times. The chain couples TRBV6-6 to TRBJ2-7; D may correspond to TRBD1 or TRBD2 (6 bases each). Germline loops: CDR1 MNHNY, CDR2 SVGAGI (reference sequence). V lost 11 bases to trimming and J lost 3 bases, with 14 bases between them. This CDR3 spans 12 amino acids. The CDR3 sequence is CAGGTSYYEQYF. Written as DNA, the CDR3 is TGTGCCGGGGGGACATCCTACTACGAGCAGTACTTC.

This chain links TRBV11-2 with TRBJ2-7, with TRBD1 matching over 7 bases. Germline values: CDR1 SGHAT, CDR2 FQNNGV. This CDR3 region has 15 residues. V lost 4 bases to trimming and J lost 3 bases; unmatched junction nucleotides: 9. The CDR3 is CASSSYRGRNYEQYF. DNA of the CDR3: TGTGCCAGCAGCTCGTACAGGGGCCGAAACTACGAGCAGTACTTC.

This clonotype was observed a few times. CDR3 sequence (DNA): TGTGCCAGCAGCCAAGCAGGGGATGATGTGCCCCAGCATTTT. This translates into CASSQAGDDVPQHF. The chain joins TRBV3-1 to TRBJ1-5; weak D call: TRBD1 (6 bases). This CDR3 spans 14 amino acids. V gave up 1 base and J gave up 9 bases, with 13 bases separating them. Germline assignment: CDR1 LGHDT and CDR2 YNNKEL (reference sequence).

This clonotype has a count of ten or more. The rearrangement links TRBV7-9 to TRBJ2-5; D tentatively fits TRBD1 or TRBD2 (6 bases each). With 6 bases removed from V and 7 bases from J, the gap between germline ends came to 15 bases. CDR3 length: 13 residues. CDR1 and CDR2 (germline): SEHNR, FQNEAQ (reference sequence). CDR3 DNA sequence: TGTGCCAGCAGTGACTCGGGGGCGGTGACCCAGTACTTC. It translates to CASSDSGAVTQYF.

The chain couples TRBV10-3 to TRBJ1-4, with TRBD1 identical over 7 bases. This CDR3 is built from 15 residues. The V and J ends lost 10 bases and 0 bases, in that order; junction bases with no gene match: 8. Per germline, CDR1 ENHRY and CDR2 SYGVKD. The CDR3 reads CATREGAATNEKLFF. CDR3 sequence (DNA): TGTGCCACCAGGGAGGGGGCAGCAACTAATGAAAAACTGTTTTTT.

This chain connects TRBV12-3 or TRBV12-4 to TRBJ2-4, with D perhaps TRBD1 (5 bases). The CDR3 consists of 12 residues. Trimming removed 3 bases at V and 12 bases at J, with 12 bases between. In nucleotides, the CDR3 is TGTGCCAGCAGTTTGGGGCAGACACGTCAGTACTTC. This translates into CASSLGQTRQYF.

This clonotype was observed a handful of times. CDR3 in amino acids: CASSLAGRWLFF. CDR3 bases: TGTGCCAGTAGCCTAGCGGGACGGTGGCTGTTCTTC. V usage is TRBV19 and J usage is TRBJ2-1; TRBD2 matches 9 bases. This CDR3 has 12 residues. Trimming took 6 bases from V and 15 from J; bases not matched to a gene: 9. The germline gives CDR1 LNHDA, CDR2 SQIVND (reference sequence). Drawing the rest from reference TRBV19 and TRBJ2-1, the complete variable domain is DGGITQSPKYLFRKEGQNVTLSCEQNLNHDAMYWYRQDPGQGLRLIYYSQIVNDFQKGDIAEGYSVSREKKESFPLTVTSAQKNPTAFYLCASSLAGRWLFFGPGTRLTVL.

The genes are TRBV14 and TRBJ2-5; 7 bases align to TRBD1. From germline, CDR1 is SGHDN and CDR2 FVKESK. The CDR3 is 15 amino acids. V shed 4 bases and J 5 bases; nucleotides not matched to a gene: 10. CDR3 in amino acids: CASSLLRDSKETQYF. CDR3 nucleotide sequence: TGTGCCAGCAGCCTTCTCCGGGACAGCAAGGAGACCCAGTACTTC.

The gene calls are TRBV6-1 and TRBJ2-5; maybe TRBD2 (5 bases). The CDR3 extends over 13 amino acids. Germline V CDR1 and CDR2: MNHNS, SASEGT. Trimming removed 7 bases at V and 7 bases at J, with 16 bases between. The CDR3 bases are TGTGCCAGCACCCGCGGGCTCCGAGTGACCCAGTACTTC. Its protein is CASTRGLRVTQYF.

The chain is built from TRBV5-6 and TRBJ2-5; 10 nucleotides line up with TRBD1. Germline trimming cut 4 bases from V and 5 bases from J; bases unmatched to any gene: 5. The CDR3 spans 14 residues. Germline V gene lookup returns CDR1 SGHDT and CDR2 YYEEEE. In nucleotides, the CDR3 is TGTGCCAGCAGCCCCGGGACAGGGGACGAGACCCAGTACTTC. Amino acids: CASSPGTGDETQYF.